Detailed here is one T cell receptor (beta chain). These data are taken from a study of control samples from healthy donors and cancer patients. Repertoires were generated with immunoSEQ multiplex PCR, while TCRdb's copy carries only in-frame clones and drops some. The sample carries tens of thousands of clones, 70% to 90% recorded once. The CDR3 is made up of 16 amino acids. The V gene end was trimmed by 1 base and the J gene end by 5 bases; junction bases not matched to a gene: 7. The V gene's germline CDR1 is PRHDT and CDR2 FYEKMQ (reference sequence). This receptor was identified in a man aged 25-40 years in good health. The sequenced sample was blood. The chain employs TRBV13 and TRBJ2-3; TRBD2 matches at 9 bases. The CDR3 loop reads CASSLAGGGAIDTQYF. The DNA of the CDR3 is TGTGCCAGCAGCTTAGCTGGCGGGGGGGCCATAGATACGCAGTATTTT.